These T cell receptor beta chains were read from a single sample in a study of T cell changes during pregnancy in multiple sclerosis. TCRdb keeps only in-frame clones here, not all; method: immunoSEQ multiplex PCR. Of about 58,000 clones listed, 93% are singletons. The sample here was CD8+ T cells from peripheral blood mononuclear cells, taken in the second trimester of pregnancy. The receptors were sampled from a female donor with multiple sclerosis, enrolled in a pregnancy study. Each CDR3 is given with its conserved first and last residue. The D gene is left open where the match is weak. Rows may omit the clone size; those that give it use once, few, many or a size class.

CDR3 protein: CASSADRERETQYF
CDR3 DNA: TGTGCCAGCAGCGCCGACAGGGAACGAGAGACCCAGTACTTC
J gene: TRBJ2-5
D gene: TRBD1
clone size: .
V gene: TRBV7-9

CDR3 protein: CASSRSGQATNEKLFF
CDR3 DNA: TGTGCCAGCAGTCGAAGTGGGCAGGCAACTAATGAAAAACTGTTTTTT
J gene: TRBJ1-4
D gene: .
clone size: .
V gene: TRBV27

CDR3 protein: CASSQDRVNYGYTF
CDR3 DNA: TGTGCCAGCAGTCAGGACAGGGTAAACTATGGCTACACCTTC
J gene: TRBJ1-2
D gene: TRBD1
clone size: few
V gene: TRBV6-5

CDR3 protein: CASSLSKTGSFYGYTF
CDR3 DNA: TGTGCCAGCAGTTTATCGAAGACAGGGAGTTTCTATGGCTACACCTTC
J gene: TRBJ1-2
D gene: TRBD1
clone size: once
V gene: TRBV27

CDR3 protein: CASNSLRDGELFF
CDR3 DNA: TGTGCCAGCAATTCCCTACGTGACGGGGAGCTGTTTTTT
J gene: TRBJ2-2
D gene: .
clone size: .
V gene: TRBV6-6

CDR3 protein: CASSYSIGRAEYEQYF
CDR3 DNA: TGTGCCAGCAGTTACTCGATCGGGAGGGCCGAATACGAGCAGTACTTC
J gene: TRBJ2-7
D gene: TRBD2
clone size: .
V gene: TRBV6-5

CDR3 protein: CASSIWGAGELFF
CDR3 DNA: TGTGCCAGTAGTATATGGGGGGCCGGGGAGCTGTTTTTT
J gene: TRBJ2-2
D gene: .
clone size: few
V gene: TRBV19

CDR3 protein: CASSLDRGGYEQYF
CDR3 DNA: TGTGCCAGCAGCTTAGATCGGGGAGGCTACGAGCAGTACTTC
J gene: TRBJ2-7
D gene: .
clone size: .
V gene: TRBV11-2

CDR3 protein: CASSYPPTLMNTEAFF
CDR3 DNA: TGTGCCAGCAGTTACCCCCCTACTCTGATGAACACTGAAGCTTTCTTT
J gene: TRBJ1-1
D gene: .
clone size: .
V gene: TRBV6-6

CDR3 protein: CATPAGKNEQFF
CDR3 DNA: TGTGCCACACCCGCGGGGAAGAATGAGCAGTTCTTC
J gene: TRBJ2-1
D gene: .
clone size: .
V gene: TRBV2

CDR3 protein: CASSVGWGANEKLFF
CDR3 DNA: TGTGCCAGCAGCGTAGGGTGGGGGGCTAATGAAAAACTGTTTTTT
J gene: TRBJ1-4
D gene: .
clone size: .
V gene: TRBV9

CDR3 protein: CASRSLERNTEAFF
CDR3 DNA: TGTGCCAGCAGGTCTCTAGAGAGGAACACTGAAGCTTTCTTT
J gene: TRBJ1-1
D gene: .
clone size: .
V gene: TRBV6-1

CDR3 protein: CASSEAVGHGAEAFF
CDR3 DNA: TGTGCCAGCAGTGAAGCGGTAGGACATGGGGCTGAAGCTTTCTTT
J gene: TRBJ1-1
D gene: .
clone size: .
V gene: TRBV6-1

CDR3 protein: CASSANPAGGPNEQFF
CDR3 DNA: TGTGCCAGCAGTGCCAACCCCGCTGGGGGCCCCAATGAGCAGTTCTTC
J gene: TRBJ2-1
D gene: .
clone size: .
V gene: TRBV2

CDR3 protein: CASSFPTGGSYEQFF
CDR3 DNA: TGTGCCAGCAGCTTCCCTACAGGGGGGTCATATGAGCAGTTCTTC
J gene: TRBJ2-1
D gene: TRBD1
clone size: .
V gene: TRBV7-9

CDR3 protein: CASSEADGGGGGSYNEQFF
CDR3 DNA: TGTGCCAGCAGTGAAGCCGACGGAGGAGGGGGCGGGTCCTACAATGAGCAGTTCTTC
J gene: TRBJ2-1
D gene: .
clone size: .
V gene: TRBV6-1

CDR3 protein: CASSFGAGGGDEQFF
CDR3 DNA: TGTGCCAGCAGCTTTGGGGCGGGGGGAGGAGATGAGCAGTTCTTC
J gene: TRBJ2-1
D gene: TRBD2
clone size: .
V gene: TRBV7-6

CDR3 protein: CASSVAGGQETQYF
CDR3 DNA: TGTGCCAGCAGCGTAGCTGGGGGGCAAGAGACCCAGTACTTC
J gene: TRBJ2-5
D gene: .
clone size: .
V gene: TRBV9

CDR3 protein: CASSKSSRGGRGETQYF
CDR3 DNA: TGTGCCAGCAGCAAAAGCTCCCGGGGGGGGCGGGGGGAGACCCAGTACTTC
J gene: TRBJ2-5
D gene: .
clone size: .
V gene: TRBV21-1

CDR3 protein: CASSSITSKAKNIQYF
CDR3 DNA: TGTGCCAGCAGCTCGATAACCTCTAAGGCCAAAAACATTCAGTACTTC
J gene: TRBJ2-4
D gene: .
clone size: .
V gene: TRBV5-4

CDR3 protein: CASSPSRQGSEAFF
CDR3 DNA: TGTGCCAGCAGCCCCTCTCGCCAGGGAAGTGAAGCTTTCTTT
J gene: TRBJ1-1
D gene: .
clone size: .
V gene: TRBV7-9

CDR3 protein: CASSLFLGGPNEKLFF
CDR3 DNA: TGTGCCAGCAGCTTATTCTTGGGGGGGCCTAATGAAAAACTGTTTTTT
J gene: TRBJ1-4
D gene: .
clone size: once
V gene: TRBV11-2

CDR3 protein: CASSHSGTGVNEQFF
CDR3 DNA: TGTGCCAGCAGTCACTCCGGGACTGGGGTGAATGAGCAGTTCTTC
J gene: TRBJ2-1
D gene: .
clone size: .
V gene: TRBV7-6

CDR3 protein: CASSKTGGHQPQHF
CDR3 DNA: TGTGCCAGCAGTAAGACAGGGGGGCATCAGCCCCAGCATTTT
J gene: TRBJ1-5
D gene: TRBD1
clone size: .
V gene: TRBV28

CDR3 protein: CASSDSTSGSNEQFF
CDR3 DNA: TGTGCCAGCAGTGACTCGACTAGCGGGAGCAATGAGCAGTTCTTC
J gene: TRBJ2-1
D gene: TRBD2
clone size: .
V gene: TRBV6-4

CDR3 protein: CSVEATGGEAFF
CDR3 DNA: TGCAGCGTTGAGGCAACAGGGGGTGAAGCTTTCTTT
J gene: TRBJ1-1
D gene: TRBD1
clone size: .
V gene: TRBV29-1

CDR3 protein: CASSPGLAGAVNEQFF
CDR3 DNA: TGTGCCAGCAGCCCGGGACTAGCGGGAGCGGTCAATGAGCAGTTCTTC
J gene: TRBJ2-1
D gene: TRBD2
clone size: .
V gene: TRBV7-6

CDR3 protein: CASSYAGRETQYF
CDR3 DNA: TGTGCCAGCAGTTATGCGGGCCGGGAGACCCAGTACTTC
J gene: TRBJ2-5
D gene: .
clone size: once
V gene: TRBV27

CDR3 protein: CASSYSGYSYGYTF
CDR3 DNA: TGTGCCAGCAGTTACTCGGGCTATAGCTATGGCTACACCTTC
J gene: TRBJ1-2
D gene: .
clone size: .
V gene: TRBV6-5

CDR3 protein: CASSYAPDTGEAFF
CDR3 DNA: TGTGCCAGCAGTTACGCTCCCGATACTGGTGAAGCTTTCTTT
J gene: TRBJ1-1
D gene: .
clone size: .
V gene: TRBV6-5

CDR3 protein: CASSLLAGVVGELFF
CDR3 DNA: TGTGCCAGCAGCTTACTAGCGGGAGTTGTCGGGGAGCTGTTTTTT
J gene: TRBJ2-2
D gene: TRBD2
clone size: once
V gene: TRBV11-2